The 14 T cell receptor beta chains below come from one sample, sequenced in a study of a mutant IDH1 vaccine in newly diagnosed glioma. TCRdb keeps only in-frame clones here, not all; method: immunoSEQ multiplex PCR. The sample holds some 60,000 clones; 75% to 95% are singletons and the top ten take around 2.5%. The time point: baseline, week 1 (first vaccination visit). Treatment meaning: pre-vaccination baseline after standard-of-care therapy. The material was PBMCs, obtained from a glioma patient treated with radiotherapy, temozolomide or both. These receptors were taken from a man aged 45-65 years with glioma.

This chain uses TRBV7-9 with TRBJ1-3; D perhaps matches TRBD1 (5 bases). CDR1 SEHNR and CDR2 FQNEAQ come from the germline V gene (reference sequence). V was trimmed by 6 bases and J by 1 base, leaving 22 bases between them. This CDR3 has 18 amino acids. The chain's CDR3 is CASSGAGNRIRSGNTIYF. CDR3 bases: TGTGCCAGCAGTGGGGCAGGGAATAGGATCAGGTCTGGAAACACCATATATTTT.

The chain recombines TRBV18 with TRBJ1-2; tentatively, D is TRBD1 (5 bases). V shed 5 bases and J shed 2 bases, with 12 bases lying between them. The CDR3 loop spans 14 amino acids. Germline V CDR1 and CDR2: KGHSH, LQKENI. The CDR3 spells CASSARDGNYGYTF. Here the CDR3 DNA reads TGTGCCAGCTCAGCCCGGGACGGGAACTATGGCTACACCTTC.

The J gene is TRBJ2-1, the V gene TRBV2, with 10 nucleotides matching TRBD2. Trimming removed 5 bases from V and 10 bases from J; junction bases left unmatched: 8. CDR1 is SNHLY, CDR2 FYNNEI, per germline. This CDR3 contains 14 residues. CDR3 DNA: TGTGCCAGCAGTCGGAAGCGGGAGGGCCGGGAGCAGTTCTTC. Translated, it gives CASSRKREGREQFF.

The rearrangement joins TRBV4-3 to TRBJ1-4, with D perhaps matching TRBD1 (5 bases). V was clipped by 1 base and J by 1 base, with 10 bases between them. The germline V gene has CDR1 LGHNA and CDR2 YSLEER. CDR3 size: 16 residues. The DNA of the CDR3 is TGCGCCAGCAGCCAAGCCGGACAAATAACTAATGAAAAACTGTTTTTT. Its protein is CASSQAGQITNEKLFF.

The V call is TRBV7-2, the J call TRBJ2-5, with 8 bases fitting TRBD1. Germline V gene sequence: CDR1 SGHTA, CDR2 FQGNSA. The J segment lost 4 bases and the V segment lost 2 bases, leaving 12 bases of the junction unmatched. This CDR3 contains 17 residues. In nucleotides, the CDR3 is TGTGCCAGCAGCTTAATGGCCAGGGGGCAATTTGGAGAGACCCAGTACTTC. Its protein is CASSLMARGQFGETQYF.

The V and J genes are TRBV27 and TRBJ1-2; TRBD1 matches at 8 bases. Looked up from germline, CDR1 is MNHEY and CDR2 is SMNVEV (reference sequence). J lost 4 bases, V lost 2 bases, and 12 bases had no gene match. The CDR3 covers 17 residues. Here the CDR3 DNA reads TGTGCCAGCAGTTTAGGACAGGGCCGCACTCACGCCTATGGCTACACCTTC. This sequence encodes CASSLGQGRTHAYGYTF.

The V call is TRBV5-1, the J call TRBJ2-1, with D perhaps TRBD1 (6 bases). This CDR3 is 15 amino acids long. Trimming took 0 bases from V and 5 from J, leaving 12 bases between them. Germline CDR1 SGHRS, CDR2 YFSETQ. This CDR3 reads CASSLDGTLNNEQFF. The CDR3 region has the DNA TGCGCCAGCAGCTTGGATGGGACACTCAACAATGAGCAGTTCTTC.

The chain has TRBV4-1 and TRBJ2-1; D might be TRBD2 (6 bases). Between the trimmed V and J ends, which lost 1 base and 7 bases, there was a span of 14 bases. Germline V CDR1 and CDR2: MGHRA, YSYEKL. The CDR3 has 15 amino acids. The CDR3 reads CASSQGLEGANEQFF. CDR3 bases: TGCGCCAGCAGCCAAGGACTGGAGGGCGCTAATGAGCAGTTCTTC.

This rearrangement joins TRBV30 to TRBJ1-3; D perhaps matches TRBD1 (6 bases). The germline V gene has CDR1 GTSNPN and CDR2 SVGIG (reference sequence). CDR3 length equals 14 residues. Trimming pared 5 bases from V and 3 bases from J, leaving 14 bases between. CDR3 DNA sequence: TGTGCCTGGGAGTCACAGGGAATTGGAAACACCATATATTTT. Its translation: CAWESQGIGNTIYF.

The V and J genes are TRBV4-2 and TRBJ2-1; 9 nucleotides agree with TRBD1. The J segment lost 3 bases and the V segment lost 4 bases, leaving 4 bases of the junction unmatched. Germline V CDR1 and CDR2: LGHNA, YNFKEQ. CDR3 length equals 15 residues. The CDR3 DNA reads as TGTGCCAGCAGCCCCGGACAGGGGCGCTACAATGAGCAGTTCTTC. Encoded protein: CASSPGQGRYNEQFF.

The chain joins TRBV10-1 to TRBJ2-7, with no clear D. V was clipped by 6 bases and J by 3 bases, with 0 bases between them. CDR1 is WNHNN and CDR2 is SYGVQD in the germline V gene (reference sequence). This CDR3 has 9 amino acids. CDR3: CASSYEQYF. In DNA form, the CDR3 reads TGCGCCAGCAGCTACGAGCAGTACTTC.

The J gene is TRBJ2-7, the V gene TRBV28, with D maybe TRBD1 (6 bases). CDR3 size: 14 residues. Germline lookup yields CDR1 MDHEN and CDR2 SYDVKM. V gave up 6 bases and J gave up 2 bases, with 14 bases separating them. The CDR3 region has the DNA TGTGCCAGCAGACGAAGTACAGGGACCTACGAGCAGTACTTC. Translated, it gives CASRRSTGTYEQYF.

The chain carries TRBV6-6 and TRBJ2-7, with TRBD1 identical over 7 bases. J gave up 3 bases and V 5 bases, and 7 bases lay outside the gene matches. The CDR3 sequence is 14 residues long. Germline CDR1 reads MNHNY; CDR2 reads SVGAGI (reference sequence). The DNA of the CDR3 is TGTGCCAGCAGTCACCGACAGGGTGGCTACGAGCAGTACTTC. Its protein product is CASSHRQGGYEQYF.

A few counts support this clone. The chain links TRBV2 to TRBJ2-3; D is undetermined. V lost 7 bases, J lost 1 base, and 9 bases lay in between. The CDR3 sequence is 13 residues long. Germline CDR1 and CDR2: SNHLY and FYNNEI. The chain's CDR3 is CASTGMGTDTQYF. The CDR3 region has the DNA TGTGCCAGCACTGGGATGGGCACAGATACGCAGTATTTT.